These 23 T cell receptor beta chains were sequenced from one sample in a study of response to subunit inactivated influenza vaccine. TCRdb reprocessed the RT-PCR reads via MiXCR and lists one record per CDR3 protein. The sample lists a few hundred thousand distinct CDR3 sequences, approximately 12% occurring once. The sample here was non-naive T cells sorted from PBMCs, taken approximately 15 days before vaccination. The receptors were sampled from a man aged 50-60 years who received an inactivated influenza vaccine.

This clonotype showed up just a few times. The CDR3 DNA reads as TGTGCCAGCAGTTTCCGTCCCCAGCCCAGGATTATGCGGGAGGACACCTACAATGAGCAGTTCTTC. It specifies CASSFRPQPRIMREDTYNEQFF. The rearrangement joins TRBV12-3 or TRBV12-4 to TRBJ2-1; 8 bases fit TRBD2. Losses at the gene ends were 3 bases for V and 2 bases for J; bases not matched to a gene: 24. This CDR3 contains 22 residues.

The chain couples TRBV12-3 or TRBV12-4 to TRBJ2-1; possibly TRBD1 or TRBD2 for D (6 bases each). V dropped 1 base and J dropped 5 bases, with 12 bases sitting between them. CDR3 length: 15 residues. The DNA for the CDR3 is TGTGCCAGCAGTTTAGGCAGGGGAGGCGACAATGAGCAGTTCTTC. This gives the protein CASSLGRGGDNEQFF.

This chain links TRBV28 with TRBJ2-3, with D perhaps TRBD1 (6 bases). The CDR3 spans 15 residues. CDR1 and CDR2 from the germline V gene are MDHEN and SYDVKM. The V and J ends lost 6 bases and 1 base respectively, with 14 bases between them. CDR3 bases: TGTGCCAGCAGCCGTCCGACAGGCGGCACAGATACGCAGTATTTT. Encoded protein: CASSRPTGGTDTQYF.

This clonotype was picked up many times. The CDR3 nucleotides read TGTGCCAGCAGTTGGGACAATTCACCCCTCCACTTT. Protein sequence: CASSWDNSPLHF. J is TRBJ1-6 and V is TRBV6-2 or TRBV6-3; TRBD1 might be the D (5 bases). CDR3 length: 12 residues. Germline-derived CDR1 and CDR2 are MNHEY and SVGEGT. V was cut by 4 bases and J by 7 bases, with 5 bases left in between.

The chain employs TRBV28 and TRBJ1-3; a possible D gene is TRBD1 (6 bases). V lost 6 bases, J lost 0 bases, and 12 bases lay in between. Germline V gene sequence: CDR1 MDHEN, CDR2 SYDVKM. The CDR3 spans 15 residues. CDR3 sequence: CASSWGQSSGNTIYF. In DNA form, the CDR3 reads TGTGCCAGCAGCTGGGGACAAAGCTCTGGAAACACCATATATTTT.

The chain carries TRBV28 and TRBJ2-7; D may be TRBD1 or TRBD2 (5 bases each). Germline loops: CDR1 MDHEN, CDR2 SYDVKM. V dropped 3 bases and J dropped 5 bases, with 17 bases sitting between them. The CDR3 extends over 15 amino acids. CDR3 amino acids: CASSFGKRGRNEQYF. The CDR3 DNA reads TGTGCCAGCAGTTTCGGTAAGAGGGGCCGGAACGAGCAGTACTTC. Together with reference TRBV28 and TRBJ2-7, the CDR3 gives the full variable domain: DVKVTQSSRYLVKRTGEKVFLECVQDMDHENMFWYRQDPGLGLRLIYFSYDVKMKEKGDIPEGYSVSREKKERFSLILESASTNQTSMYLCASSFGKRGRNEQYFGPGTRLTVT.

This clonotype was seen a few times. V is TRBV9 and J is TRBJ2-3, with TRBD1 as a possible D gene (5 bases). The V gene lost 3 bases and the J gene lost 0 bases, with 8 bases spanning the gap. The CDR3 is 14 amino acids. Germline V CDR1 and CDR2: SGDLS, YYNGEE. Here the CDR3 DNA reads TGTGCCAGCAGCGAAACAGGTAGCACAGATACGCAGTATTTT. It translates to CASSETGSTDTQYF.

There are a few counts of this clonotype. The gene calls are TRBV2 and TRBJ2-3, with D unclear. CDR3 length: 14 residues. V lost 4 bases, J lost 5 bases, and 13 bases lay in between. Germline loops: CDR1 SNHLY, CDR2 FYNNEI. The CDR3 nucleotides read TGTGCCAGCAGTGGAAACGGACGGCGAGATACGCAGTATTTT. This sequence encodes CASSGNGRRDTQYF. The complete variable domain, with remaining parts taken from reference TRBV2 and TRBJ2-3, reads EPEVTQTPSHQVTQMGQEVILRCVPISNHLYFYWYRQILGQKVEFLVSFYNNEISEKSEIFDDQFSVERPDGSNFTLKIRSTKLEDSAMYFCASSGNGRRDTQYFGPGTRLTVL.

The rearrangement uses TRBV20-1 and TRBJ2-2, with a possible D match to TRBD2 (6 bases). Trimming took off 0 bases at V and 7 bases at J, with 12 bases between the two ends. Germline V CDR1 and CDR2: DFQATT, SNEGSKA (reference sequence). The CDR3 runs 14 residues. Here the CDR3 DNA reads TGCAGTGCTAGAGACTTGGGAGGCATCGGGGAGCTGTTTTTT. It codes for CSARDLGGIGELFF.

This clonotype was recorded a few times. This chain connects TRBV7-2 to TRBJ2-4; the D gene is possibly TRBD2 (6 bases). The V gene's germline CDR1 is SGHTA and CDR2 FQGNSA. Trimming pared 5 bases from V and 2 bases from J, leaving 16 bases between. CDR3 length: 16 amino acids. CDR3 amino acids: CASSPGGGFTKNIQYF. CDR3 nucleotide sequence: TGTGCCAGCAGCCCCGGTGGGGGGTTCACCAAAAACATTCAGTACTTC.

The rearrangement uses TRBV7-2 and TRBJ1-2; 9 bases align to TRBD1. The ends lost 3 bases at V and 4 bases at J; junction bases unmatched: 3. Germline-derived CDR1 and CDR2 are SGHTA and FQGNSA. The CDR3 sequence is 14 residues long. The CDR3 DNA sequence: TGTGCCAGCAGCTTCGGGACAGGGAGCTATGGCTACACCTTC. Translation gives CASSFGTGSYGYTF.

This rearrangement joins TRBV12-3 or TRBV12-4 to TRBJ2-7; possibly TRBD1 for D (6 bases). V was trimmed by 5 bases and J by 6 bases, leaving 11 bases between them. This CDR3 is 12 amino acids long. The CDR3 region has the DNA TGTGCCAGCAGTCGCGGACAGTTCGAGCAGTACTTC. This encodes CASSRGQFEQYF.

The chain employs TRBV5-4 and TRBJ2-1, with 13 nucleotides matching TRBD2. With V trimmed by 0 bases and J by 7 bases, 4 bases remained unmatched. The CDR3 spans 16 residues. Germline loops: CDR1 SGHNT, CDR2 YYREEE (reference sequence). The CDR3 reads CASSLVTSGRRNEQFF. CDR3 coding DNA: TGTGCCAGCAGCTTGGTGACTAGCGGGAGGCGGAATGAGCAGTTCTTC.

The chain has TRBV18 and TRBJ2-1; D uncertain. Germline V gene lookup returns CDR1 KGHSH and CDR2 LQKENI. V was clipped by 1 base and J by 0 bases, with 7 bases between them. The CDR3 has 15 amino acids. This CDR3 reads CASSPRVLSYNEQFF. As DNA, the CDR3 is TGTGCCAGCTCACCACGGGTGCTCTCCTACAATGAGCAGTTCTTC.

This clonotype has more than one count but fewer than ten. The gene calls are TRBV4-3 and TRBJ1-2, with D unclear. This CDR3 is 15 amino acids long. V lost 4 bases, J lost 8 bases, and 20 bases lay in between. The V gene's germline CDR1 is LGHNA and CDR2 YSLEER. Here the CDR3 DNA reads TGCGCCAGCAGCCTAGACCCGAAAGCCTCGGGCGGCTACACCTTC. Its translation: CASSLDPKASGGYTF.

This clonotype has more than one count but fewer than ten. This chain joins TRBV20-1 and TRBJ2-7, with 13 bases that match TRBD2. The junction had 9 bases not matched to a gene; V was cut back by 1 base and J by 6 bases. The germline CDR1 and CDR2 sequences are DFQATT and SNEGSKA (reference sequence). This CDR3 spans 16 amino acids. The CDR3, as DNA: TGCAGTGCTAGAGGGACTAGCGGGAGAGGGAAGGGCGAGCAGTACTTC. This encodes CSARGTSGRGKGEQYF.

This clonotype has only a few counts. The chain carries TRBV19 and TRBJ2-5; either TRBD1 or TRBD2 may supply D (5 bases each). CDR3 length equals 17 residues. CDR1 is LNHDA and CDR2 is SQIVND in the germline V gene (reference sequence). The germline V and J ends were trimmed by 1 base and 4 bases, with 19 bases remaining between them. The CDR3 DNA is TGTGCCAGTAGTATAGCCTCTTTTAGCGCAAGGGGAGAGACCCAGTACTTC. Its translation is CASSIASFSARGETQYF.

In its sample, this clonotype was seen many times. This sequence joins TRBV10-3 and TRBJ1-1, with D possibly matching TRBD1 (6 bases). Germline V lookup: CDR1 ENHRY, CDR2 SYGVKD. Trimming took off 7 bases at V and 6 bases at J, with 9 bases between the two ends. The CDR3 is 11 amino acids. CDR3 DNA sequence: TGTGCCATCAAGAAGGGGGCTGAAGCTTTCTTT. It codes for CAIKKGAEAFF.

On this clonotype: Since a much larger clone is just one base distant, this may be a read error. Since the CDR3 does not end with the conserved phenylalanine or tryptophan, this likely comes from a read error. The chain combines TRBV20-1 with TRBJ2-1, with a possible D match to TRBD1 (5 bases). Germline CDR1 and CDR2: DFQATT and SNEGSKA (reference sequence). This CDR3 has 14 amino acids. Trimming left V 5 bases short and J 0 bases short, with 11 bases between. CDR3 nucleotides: TGCAGTGCTTCCACAGGAAGCTCCTACAATGAGCAGTTCTAC. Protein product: CSASTGSSYNEQFY.

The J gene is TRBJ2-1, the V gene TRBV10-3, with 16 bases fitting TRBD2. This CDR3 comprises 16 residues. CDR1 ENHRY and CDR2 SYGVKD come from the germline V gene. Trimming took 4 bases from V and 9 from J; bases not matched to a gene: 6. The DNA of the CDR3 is TGTGCCATCAGTGCGGGGACTAGCGGGAGGGCCGTTGAGCAGTTCTTC. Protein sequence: CAISAGTSGRAVEQFF.

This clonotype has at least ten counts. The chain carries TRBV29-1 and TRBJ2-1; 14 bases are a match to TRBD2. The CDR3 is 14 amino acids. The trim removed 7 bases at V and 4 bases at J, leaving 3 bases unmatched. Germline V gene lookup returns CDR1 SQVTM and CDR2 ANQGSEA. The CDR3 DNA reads TGCAGCGGGGGGACTAGCGGGAGTTACAATGAGCAGTTCTTC. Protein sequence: CSGGTSGSYNEQFF.

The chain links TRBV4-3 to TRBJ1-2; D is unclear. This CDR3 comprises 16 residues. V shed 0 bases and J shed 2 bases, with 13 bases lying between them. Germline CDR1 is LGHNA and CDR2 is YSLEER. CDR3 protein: CASSQDYLGKNYGYTF. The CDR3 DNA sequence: TGCGCCAGCAGCCAAGATTACCTAGGGAAAAACTATGGCTACACCTTC.

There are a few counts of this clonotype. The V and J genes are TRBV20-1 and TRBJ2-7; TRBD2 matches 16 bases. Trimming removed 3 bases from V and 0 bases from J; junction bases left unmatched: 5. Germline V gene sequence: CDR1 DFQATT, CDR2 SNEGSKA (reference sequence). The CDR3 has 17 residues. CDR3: CSARGLAGGPSSYEQYF. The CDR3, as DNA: TGCAGTGCTAGGGGACTAGCGGGGGGGCCCAGCTCCTACGAGCAGTACTTC.